This TCR beta chain emerged from a study of T cell repertoires in cytomegalovirus infection. CDR1 MNHNS and CDR2 SASEGT come from the germline V gene. The CDR3 has 16 amino acids. V was pared by 2 bases and J by 2 bases, with 14 bases between. For this clonotype: Antigen: not known.

A single record per CDR3 protein comes from TCRdb applying MiXCR to the reads. The sample contains 700,000 to 900,000 distinct CDR3 sequences, about 29% of which appear only once. Broader study findings: Across the ex vivo response, the dominant clonotypes were HLA-C-restricted CMV-specific TCR beta clonotypes. Based on cumulative public TCR beta family frequency, carriers of CMV plus the relevant HLA were identified.

The rearrangement joins TRBV6-1 to TRBJ2-3; D remains ambiguous. The material sequenced was cultured CD8+ T cells from PBMCs, taken from culture after CMV antigen stimulation. The sequence derives from a human donor in good health (CMV status not recorded). Some clones in this sample may be carry-over from other donors' samples. DNA of the CDR3: TGTGCCAGCAGTGAATGGGGTCGGCCGAACACAGATACGCAGTATTTT. It specifies CASSEWGRPNTDTQYF.